This section outlines one TCR beta chain sequence together with its context. The sample originates from a study of T-cell memory formation after mild COVID-19. The CDR3 consists of 15 residues. V lost 2 bases to trimming and J lost 10 bases, with 17 bases between them. The germline CDR1 and CDR2 sequences are KGHDR and SFDVKD. TCRdb called the 5' RACE reads again in MiXCR, with one record for every CDR3 protein. The sample lists 250,000 to 350,000 distinct CDR3 sequences, over 11% seen once, with over 20% in the top ten. The V call is TRBV24-1, the J call TRBJ2-4; D is unclear. Input material: PBMCs or a T cell subset sorted from them (not recorded which). The sequence was obtained from a man younger than 35 who had mild COVID-19 (a few samples of this study predate the infection). Cell type and time point are not known. The CDR3 region has the DNA TGTGCCACCAGTGATTGTTATTGTGGGGTAAAGATTCAGTACTTC. Protein sequence: CATSDCYCGVKIQYF.